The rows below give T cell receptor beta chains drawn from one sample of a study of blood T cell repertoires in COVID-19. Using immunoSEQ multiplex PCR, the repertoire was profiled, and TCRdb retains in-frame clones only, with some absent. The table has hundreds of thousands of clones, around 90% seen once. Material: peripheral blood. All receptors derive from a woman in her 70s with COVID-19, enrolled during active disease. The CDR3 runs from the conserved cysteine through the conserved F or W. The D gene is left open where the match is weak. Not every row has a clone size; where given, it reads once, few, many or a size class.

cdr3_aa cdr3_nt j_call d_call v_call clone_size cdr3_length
CASSQRGQGAAGYTF TGTGCCAGCAGCCAGCGGGGACAGGGGGCTGCCGGCTACACCTTC TRBJ1-2 TRBD1 TRBV3-1/TRBV3-2 NA 15
CASSQVVAGSKQFF TGTGCCAGCAGCCAAGTGGTAGCGGGGTCGAAGCAGTTCTTC TRBJ2-1 TRBD2 TRBV14 NA 14
CASSHGAQGANEKLFF TGTGCCAGCAGCCACGGGGCACAGGGCGCTAATGAAAAACTGTTTTTT TRBJ1-4 NA TRBV9 NA 16
CASSGSPGTKYQPQHF TGTGCCAGCAGTGGTAGCCCCGGGACAAAATATCAGCCCCAGCATTTT TRBJ1-5 NA TRBV6-1 NA 16
CASSPQGAEETQYF TGTGCCAGTAGTCCCCAGGGGGCGGAGGAGACCCAGTACTTC TRBJ2-5 TRBD1 TRBV19 NA 14
CADSGGGMTYF TGTGCCGATAGTGGTGGGGGGATGACCTACTTC TRBJ2-7 NA TRBV2 few 11
CASNSGSTDTQYF TGTGCCAGCAATAGCGGTAGCACAGATACGCAGTATTTT TRBJ2-3 NA TRBV5-4 NA 13
CASSLSISRGGVYEQYF TGTGCCAGCAGTTTATCGATCTCCAGGGGAGGGGTCTACGAGCAGTACTTC TRBJ2-7 NA TRBV27 NA 17
CASSFVGDTIYF TGTGCCAGCAGTTTCGTAGGGGACACCATATATTTT TRBJ1-3 NA TRBV12-3/TRBV12-4 NA 12
CASSLASGGANTGELFF TGTGCCAGCAGCTTAGCGTCTGGAGGGGCGAACACCGGGGAGCTGTTTTTT TRBJ2-2 NA TRBV7-6 NA 17
CASSSHQREGRLNF TGCGCCAGCAGCTCACACCAGCGGGAGGGCCGATTAAACTTC TRBJ2-7 TRBD2 TRBV5-1 once 14
CASSLQGAVAEAFF TGTGCCAGCAGCTTACAGGGGGCTGTGGCTGAAGCTTTCTTT TRBJ1-1 TRBD1 TRBV11-2 NA 14
CASSLKRDWETQYF TGTGCCAGCAGCTTAAAGCGGGACTGGGAGACCCAGTACTTC TRBJ2-5 TRBD2 TRBV7-3 NA 14
CASSSILWTGNNYGYTF TGTGCCAGCAGTTCCATCCTTTGGACAGGGAATAACTATGGCTACACCTTC TRBJ1-2 TRBD1 TRBV6-2/TRBV6-3 NA 17
CASSQYSGISYEQYF TGCGCCAGCAGCCAATATAGCGGGATTTCCTACGAGCAGTACTTC TRBJ2-7 TRBD2 TRBV4-1 NA 15
CASCIRGRLGIQYF TGTGCCAGCTGCATTCGGGGGAGGTTAGGCATTCAGTACTTC TRBJ2-4 NA TRBV5-6 NA 14
CASSIEPGHHSYNEQFF TGTGCCAGTAGTATAGAGCCGGGACACCACTCCTACAATGAGCAGTTCTTC TRBJ2-1 NA TRBV19 NA 17
CASTIGIRDSRPGANVLTF TGTGCCAGCACCATTGGGATCCGGGACAGCAGACCTGGGGCCAACGTCCTGACTTTC TRBJ2-6 TRBD1 TRBV2 NA 19
CASISTSGYEQYF TGTGCCAGCATCTCAACTAGCGGCTACGAGCAGTACTTC TRBJ2-7 TRBD2 TRBV6-5 NA 13
CASSGWEVVTVGGYTF TGTGCCAGTAGTGGTTGGGAGGTGGTCACAGTCGGCGGCTACACCTTC TRBJ1-2 NA TRBV19 NA 16
CASLSGTLNTGELFF TGTGCCAGCCTTAGCGGCACACTGAACACCGGGGAGCTGTTTTTT TRBJ2-2 NA TRBV19 NA 15
CASRLSGQEFYGYTF TGTGCCAGCAGACTGTCGGGACAGGAATTCTATGGCTACACCTTC TRBJ1-2 TRBD1 TRBV27 few 15
CASSPTIARRYEQYF TGTGCCAGCAGCCCCACCATCGCGCGCCGCTACGAGCAGTACTTC TRBJ2-7 NA TRBV9 once 15
CASSEPPGAHNSPLHF TGTGCCAGCAGTGAACCGCCAGGGGCCCATAATTCACCCCTCCACTTT TRBJ1-6 NA TRBV6-1 NA 16
CASSATVNTEAFF TGTGCCAGCAGCGCTACAGTGAACACTGAAGCTTTCTTT TRBJ1-1 NA TRBV6-5 NA 13
CASSLAQGATYEQYF TGTGCCAGCAGTTTAGCACAGGGTGCCACCTACGAGCAGTACTTC TRBJ2-7 NA TRBV27 NA 15
CASSQRSSGGGDEQFF TGCGCCAGCAGCCAACGATCTAGCGGGGGTGGGGATGAGCAGTTCTTC TRBJ2-1 TRBD2 TRBV4-1 few 16
CSVSTGYGYTF TGCAGCGTTTCGACAGGGTATGGCTACACCTTC TRBJ1-2 TRBD1 TRBV29-1 few 11
CATSDPGLAGGRDTQYF TGTGCCACCAGTGATCCGGGACTAGCGGGAGGGCGGGATACGCAGTATTTT TRBJ2-3 TRBD2 TRBV24-1 NA 17
CATKSRDRGDRGTEAFF TGTGCCACCAAGTCCCGGGACAGGGGTGATAGAGGCACTGAAGCTTTCTTT TRBJ1-1 TRBD1 TRBV10-3 NA 17
CASSLTLSNQPQHF TGTGCCAGCAGTTTGACACTGAGCAATCAGCCCCAGCATTTT TRBJ1-5 NA TRBV27 NA 14
CASSYEGIEAFF TGTGCCAGCAGTTACGAGGGCATAGAAGCTTTCTTT TRBJ1-1 NA TRBV6-5 NA 12
CASSQRHGTEAFF TGTGCCAGCAGCCAAAGACACGGCACTGAAGCTTTCTTT TRBJ1-1 NA TRBV3-1/TRBV3-2 NA 13
CSVEVGAGNYEQYF TGCAGCGTTGAAGTCGGTGCGGGAAACTACGAGCAGTACTTC TRBJ2-7 NA TRBV29-1 once 14
CASSLILAPSTQYF TGTGCCAGCAGCTTAATCCTAGCACCCTCGACCCAGTACTTC TRBJ2-5 NA TRBV7-2 NA 14
CASGLVAGGNYGYTF TGTGCTAGTGGTTTGGTAGCGGGGGGCAACTATGGCTACACCTTC TRBJ1-2 NA TRBV12-5 once 15
CASSGQKNSNQPQHF TGTGCCAGCAGTGGTCAGAAGAATAGCAATCAGCCCCAGCATTTT TRBJ1-5 NA TRBV2 NA 15
CASSYTGDRGQGYTF TGTGCCAGCAGTTACACCGGCGACAGGGGGCAAGGCTACACCTTC TRBJ1-2 TRBD1 TRBV6-5 NA 15
CASCLPGLAFSEQFF TGTGCCAGCTGCCTCCCGGGACTAGCGTTCAGTGAGCAGTTCTTC TRBJ2-1 TRBD2 TRBV28 NA 15
CAIRLTGNTEAFF TGTGCCATCAGACTGACAGGGAACACTGAAGCTTTCTTT TRBJ1-1 NA TRBV10-3 NA 13